These T cell receptor beta chains were read from a single sample in a study of blood T cell repertoires in COVID-19. Measured with immunoSEQ multiplex PCR; TCRdb has only the in-frame clones, and not every one. Of 370,000 or so clones listed, 70% to 85% are singletons. Input material: peripheral blood. The origin of the receptors is a human donor with acute or convalescent COVID-19. The donor label of this sample is uncertain. The CDR3 runs from the conserved cysteine through the conserved F or W. Each record gives: V gene, CDR3 protein.

v_gene: TRBV24-1; CDR3aa: CATSAYMETSGGTEAFF
v_gene: TRBV4-1; CDR3aa: CASSLAGESYEQYF
v_gene: TRBV11-2; CDR3aa: CASSLDRILGETQYF
v_gene: TRBV30; CDR3aa: CAWSAGQGVFEQFF
v_gene: TRBV2; CDR3aa: CASTMRSGGVGEQFF
v_gene: TRBV5-6; CDR3aa: CASSLRLADTQYF
v_gene: TRBV7-2; CDR3aa: CASSLDRGRNQPQHF
v_gene: TRBV30; CDR3aa: CALRLLKARENEQFF
v_gene: TRBV30; CDR3aa: CAYKEGPKNTIYF
v_gene: TRBV28; CDR3aa: CASSFGTVSGNTIYF
v_gene: TRBV28; CDR3aa: CASRPRTAYSNQPQHF
v_gene: TRBV28; CDR3aa: CASRPTQGAGSPLHF
v_gene: TRBV10-1; CDR3aa: CASSEGQENTEAFF
v_gene: TRBV6-2/TRBV6-3; CDR3aa: CASSNPGTNYGYTF
v_gene: TRBV10-3; CDR3aa: CAISLSNEQFF
v_gene: TRBV18; CDR3aa: CASSPGGDPYEQYF
v_gene: TRBV29-1; CDR3aa: CSVGGDSKPNF
v_gene: TRBV2; CDR3aa: CASRAGTGYTQYF
v_gene: TRBV6-1; CDR3aa: CASSEVFWGSSGNTIYF
v_gene: TRBV6-5; CDR3aa: CASSLGSFTEAFF
v_gene: TRBV23-1; CDR3aa: CASSQPDEKLFF
v_gene: TRBV3-1/TRBV3-2; CDR3aa: CASSQRTGNTEAFF
v_gene: TRBV3-1/TRBV3-2; CDR3aa: CASSQGFSRRGYTF
v_gene: TRBV5-1; CDR3aa: CASSLGDFTNEQFF
v_gene: TRBV23-1; CDR3aa: CASSQSKLLAGGDNEQFF
v_gene: TRBV5-1; CDR3aa: CASRPGQISTDTQYF
v_gene: TRBV6-1; CDR3aa: CASSDPGISPLHF
v_gene: TRBV5-1; CDR3aa: CASSPGRDGNTIYF